Following are 2 T cell receptor beta chains from one sample sequenced in a study of cytomegalovirus exposure and HLA in healthy donors. PCR involved 60 Vbeta and 13 Jbeta primers. Profiling relied on immunoSEQ multiplex PCR, and the TCRdb table lists in-frame clones only, not all of them. The table has some 76,000 clones, about 78% seen once. The sample consisted of PBMCs. The receptors originated from a woman between 35 and 50 years old in good health and CMV-seropositive.

This clone was recorded a few times. The V call is TRBV4-1, the J call TRBJ1-5; D is perhaps TRBD1 (6 bases). V lost 5 bases and J lost 4, with 15 bases in between. CDR1 and CDR2 (germline): MGHRA, YSYEKL. The CDR3 extends over 15 amino acids. CDR3 sequence reads: CASSDVGQTNQPQHF. CDR3 nucleotides: TGCGCCAGCAGCGACGTAGGACAGACAAATCAGCCCCAGCATTTT.

V and J are TRBV4-3 and TRBJ1-1; D not resolved. The CDR3 has 14 amino acids. V shed 3 bases and J shed 1 base, with 9 bases lying between them. CDR1 is LGHNA, CDR2 YSLEER, per germline. The CDR3 DNA is TGCGCCAGCAGCCACGACACTCGGAACACTGAAGCTTTCTTT. This sequence encodes CASSHDTRNTEAFF.